Presented here are 27 T cell receptor beta chains from one specimen sequenced in a study of T cell changes during pregnancy in multiple sclerosis. Sequencing was performed with immunoSEQ multiplex PCR; in TCRdb, only in-frame clones are kept and a portion is missing. The sample has some 100,000 clones, around 94% seen once. The sequences come from peripheral blood, collected in the second trimester of pregnancy. The receptors were gathered from a female donor with multiple sclerosis, enrolled in a pregnancy study.

The rearrangement joins TRBV19 to TRBJ2-3, with TRBD1 as a possible D gene (5 bases). V lost 5 bases and J 0 bases, leaving 12 bases between the germline ends. Germline V gene sequence: CDR1 LNHDA, CDR2 SQIVND (reference sequence). The CDR3 has 15 residues. The CDR3 loop is CASSPRVSSTDTQYF. The CDR3 DNA follows: TGTGCCAGTAGTCCCAGGGTATCCAGCACAGATACGCAGTATTTT.

The genes are TRBV5-4 and TRBJ2-3; 10 bases line up with TRBD2. With V trimmed by 1 base and J by 4 bases, 3 bases remained unmatched. The CDR3 is 15 amino acids. The germline CDR1 and CDR2 sequences are SGHNT and YYREEE (reference sequence). The CDR3 loop is CASSLSSGRADTQYF. The CDR3 bases are TGTGCCAGCAGCTTGTCTAGCGGGAGAGCAGATACGCAGTATTTT.

The table lists this clone with a few counts. The chain links TRBV29-1 to TRBJ1-1; D remains ambiguous. The CDR3 has 13 amino acids. The V end lost 7 bases, the J end lost 3 bases, and 15 bases lay between the germline ends. The germline V gene encodes CDR1 SQVTM and CDR2 ANQGSEA. Here the CDR3 reads CSAEAQTDTEAFF. CDR3 DNA sequence: TGCAGCGCCGAAGCACAGACCGACACTGAAGCTTTCTTT.

In DNA, the CDR3 is TGTGCCAGCAGCTCAGGGTCTGTAAACACTGAAGCTTTCTTT. Translation gives CASSSGSVNTEAFF. This sequence joins TRBV7-9 and TRBJ1-1; maybe TRBD1 (5 bases). CDR1 is SEHNR and CDR2 is FQNEAQ in the germline V gene (reference sequence). The V end was cut by 4 bases, the J end by 2 bases, with 11 bases between. CDR3 size: 14 residues.

The chain uses TRBV5-1 and TRBJ1-2; 11 bases are shared with TRBD1. The length of the CDR3 is 14 residues. CDR1 is SGHRS, CDR2 YFSETQ, per germline. Trimming at V came to 4 bases and at J to 3 bases, leaving 2 bases not matched to a gene. CDR3 sequence reads: CASSRTGGDYGYTF. The DNA of the CDR3 is TGCGCCAGCAGCCGGACAGGGGGCGACTATGGCTACACCTTC. The full variable domain, in which reference TRBV5-1 and TRBJ1-2 provide the parts outside the CDR3, is KAGVTQTPRYLIKTRGQQVTLSCSPISGHRSVSWYQQTPGQGLQFLFEYFSETQRNKGNFPGRFSGRQFSNSRSEMNVSTLELGDSALYLCASSRTGGDYGYTFGSGTRLTVV.

The rearrangement joins TRBV7-2 to TRBJ2-7; 9 nucleotides align to TRBD1. J was trimmed by 2 bases and V by 4 bases; bases with no gene match: 6. The CDR3 totals 15 residues. The germline gives CDR1 SGHTA, CDR2 FQGNSA. The CDR3: CASSSRQGGTYEQYF. In nucleotides, the CDR3 is TGTGCCAGCAGCTCAAGACAGGGGGGGACCTACGAGCAGTACTTC.

The rearrangement joins TRBV7-6 to TRBJ1-1; D ambiguous. Trimming removed 1 base at V and 1 base at J, with 10 bases between. This CDR3 contains 15 residues. Germline CDR1 is SGHVS and CDR2 is FNYEAQ. As DNA, the CDR3 is TGTGCCAGCAGCTTAGTGAGCGACCGGAACACTGAAGCTTTCTTT. Encoded protein: CASSLVSDRNTEAFF.

The V call is TRBV19, the J call TRBJ2-1; D possibly corresponds to TRBD1 (5 bases). From germline, CDR1 is LNHDA and CDR2 SQIVND (reference sequence). The V end was cut by 8 bases, the J end by 3 bases, with 8 bases between. The CDR3 consists of 12 residues. Here the CDR3 reads CASQTDYNEQFF. The CDR3 DNA follows: TGTGCCAGTCAGACAGACTACAATGAGCAGTTCTTC. The full variable domain, rest sourced from reference TRBV19 and TRBJ2-1, is DGGITQSPKYLFRKEGQNVTLSCEQNLNHDAMYWYRQDPGQGLRLIYYSQIVNDFQKGDIAEGYSVSREKKESFPLTVTSAQKNPTAFYLCASQTDYNEQFFGPGTRLTVL.

The chain combines TRBV5-1 with TRBJ2-3; 11 bases match TRBD2. The CDR3 is made up of 15 amino acids. Germline values: CDR1 SGHRS, CDR2 YFSETQ. With 4 bases clipped from V and 5 bases from J, the junction kept 6 bases outside the gene matches. Written as DNA, the CDR3 is TGCGCCAGCAGCGCCGTAGCGGGGGGGAGAGATACGCAGTATTTT. It codes for CASSAVAGGRDTQYF. The complete variable domain, with remaining parts taken from reference TRBV5-1 and TRBJ2-3, reads KAGVTQTPRYLIKTRGQQVTLSCSPISGHRSVSWYQQTPGQGLQFLFEYFSETQRNKGNFPGRFSGRQFSNSRSEMNVSTLELGDSALYLCASSAVAGGRDTQYFGPGTRLTVL.

The genes are TRBV28 and TRBJ2-1, with D unresolved. Deletions cut 2 bases from V and 4 bases from J, with 12 bases between. The CDR3 has 15 amino acids. Germline V gene data show CDR1 as MDHEN and CDR2 as SYDVKM. The CDR3 region has the DNA TGTGCCAGCAGTTTAGGCGGCAGCCGTTACAATGAGCAGTTCTTC. Its protein is CASSLGGSRYNEQFF.

The chain couples TRBV30 to TRBJ1-5; TRBD1 might be the D (6 bases). Germline V gives CDR1 GTSNPN, CDR2 SVGIG (reference sequence). The CDR3 totals 13 residues. V was cut by 8 bases and J by 6 bases, with 17 bases left in between. The CDR3 sequence: CASSPDRLQPQHF. DNA of the CDR3: TGTGCCAGCTCCCCCGACAGGCTTCAGCCCCAGCATTTT. Together with reference TRBV30 and TRBJ1-5, the CDR3 gives the full variable domain: SQTIHQWPATLVQPVGSPLSLECTVEGTSNPNLYWYRQAAGRGLQLLFYSVGIGQISSEVPQNLSASRPQDRQFILSSKKLLLSDSGFYLCASSPDRLQPQHFGDGTRLSIL.

This clone was detected only once. This chain uses TRBV29-1 with TRBJ2-1, with TRBD2 as a possible D gene (6 bases). Germline V gene sequence: CDR1 SQVTM, CDR2 ANQGSEA. Trimming removed 7 bases from V and 9 bases from J, with 28 bases in between. This CDR3 is built from 16 residues. For the CDR3, the DNA is TGCAGCGCTGCCCGGTTTGCGGCGGGGTTCTTAGGTGAGCAGTTCTTC. Protein product: CSAARFAAGFLGEQFF.

This sequence joins TRBV29-1 and TRBJ2-3, with TRBD2 as a possible D gene (6 bases). The V end lost 3 bases, the J end lost 1 base, and 11 bases lay between the germline ends. The CDR3 is 14 residues long. Germline values: CDR1 SQVTM, CDR2 ANQGSEA. CDR3 nucleotide sequence: TGCAGCGTTGATGGCGGGACCCGCACAGATACGCAGTATTTT. Translated, it gives CSVDGGTRTDTQYF.

The chain has TRBV28 and TRBJ2-7; 12 bases agree with TRBD1. The V and J ends lost 11 bases and 3 bases, in that order; junction bases with no gene match: 20. Germline lookup yields CDR1 MDHEN and CDR2 SYDVKM. This CDR3 is 18 amino acids long. The CDR3, as DNA: TGTGCCCTAGTCCCACCTTCAGGGACAGGGGGCGCGGTCTACGAGCAGTACTTC. This translates into CALVPPSGTGGAVYEQYF.

The rearrangement joins TRBV18 to TRBJ2-7; TRBD1 agrees at 7 bases. Germline values: CDR1 KGHSH, CDR2 LQKENI. The CDR3 length is 17 residues. V shed 2 bases and J 9 bases; nucleotides not matched to a gene: 19. The CDR3 sequence: CASSPDLRDSYPYLQYF. The CDR3 bases are TGTGCCAGCTCACCAGACCTCCGGGACAGCTACCCCTACTTGCAGTACTTC.

This clone was counted once. The chain is built from TRBV15 and TRBJ1-2; TRBD1 aligns across 10 bases. With 3 bases clipped from V and 7 bases from J, the junction kept 8 bases outside the gene matches. CDR1 LNHNV and CDR2 YYDKDF come from the germline V gene (reference sequence). The CDR3 contains 15 residues. Written as DNA, the CDR3 is TGTGCCACCAGCAGTCAAGACAGGGGGCCCGGTGGCTACACCTTC. Amino acid sequence: CATSSQDRGPGGYTF.

J is TRBJ2-1 and V is TRBV10-3; 7 bases map to TRBD2. Germline CDR1 reads ENHRY; CDR2 reads SYGVKD. With V trimmed by 0 bases and J by 7 bases, 6 bases remained unmatched. The CDR3 has 15 residues. CDR3 nucleotide sequence: TGTGCCATCAGTGAGTCGGGGGGACTAAGGAATGAGCAGTTCTTC. Protein: CAISESGGLRNEQFF.

The gene calls are TRBV9 and TRBJ2-3, with a tentative D call TRBD2 (5 bases). V lost 1 base to trimming and J lost 5 bases, with 11 bases between them. The germline V gene encodes CDR1 SGDLS and CDR2 YYNGEE. This CDR3 spans 14 amino acids. CDR3 in DNA: TGTGCCAGCAGCGTATCATGGACTCTAGATACGCAGTATTTT. Translated: CASSVSWTLDTQYF.

This clone has just one count. This chain uses TRBV25-1 with TRBJ2-2, with D unclear. The CDR3 runs to 16 residues. Trimming took 3 bases from V and 0 from J, leaving 11 bases between them. Germline V gene lookup returns CDR1 MGHDK and CDR2 SYGVNS. CDR3: CASSDFYNANTGELFF. DNA for the CDR3: TGTGCCAGCAGTGATTTCTATAACGCGAACACCGGGGAGCTGTTTTTT.

The chain combines TRBV30 with TRBJ2-7, with D tentatively TRBD2 (5 bases). This CDR3 is 12 amino acids long. Between the trimmed V and J ends, which lost 5 bases and 3 bases, there was a span of 11 bases. Germline CDR1 GTSNPN, CDR2 SVGIG (reference sequence). CDR3 DNA: TGTGCCTGGGCGGAGGTGGACTACGAGCAGTACTTC. It translates to CAWAEVDYEQYF.

This clone was counted a single time. The J gene is TRBJ2-3, the V gene TRBV5-1, with 10 bases matching TRBD2. Unmatched junction bases numbered 7, after V lost 4 bases and J lost 2 bases. The CDR3 extends over 16 amino acids. Germline-derived CDR1 and CDR2 are SGHRS and YFSETQ. The CDR3 reads CASSRNSGGTTDTQYF. For the CDR3, the DNA is TGCGCCAGCAGCAGGAATAGCGGGGGGACCACAGATACGCAGTATTTT.

This sequence joins TRBV9 and TRBJ2-2; D gene ambiguous. The V and J ends lost 0 bases and 2 bases respectively, with 8 bases between them. The CDR3 consists of 15 residues. CDR1 and CDR2 (germline): SGDLS, YYNGEE. The CDR3 bases are TGTGCCAGCAGCGTAGGAGTGATTAACACCGGGGAGCTGTTTTTT. This gives the protein CASSVGVINTGELFF.

This chain connects TRBV18 to TRBJ2-4; D call uncertain. V was clipped by 6 bases and J by 0 bases, with 6 bases between them. The CDR3 spans 13 residues. Germline CDR1 reads KGHSH; CDR2 reads LQKENI. For the CDR3, the DNA is TGTGCCAGCTCTCAGTTAGCCAAAAACATTCAGTACTTC. This codes for CASSQLAKNIQYF. The full variable domain, with the rest looked up from reference TRBV18 and TRBJ2-4, is NAGVMQNPRHLVRRRGQEARLRCSPMKGHSHVYWYRQLPEEGLKFMVYLQKENIIDESGMPKERFSAEFPKEGPSILRIQQVVRGDSAAYFCASSQLAKNIQYFGAGTRLSVL.

V and J are TRBV11-2 and TRBJ1-1, with D perhaps matching TRBD1 (6 bases). The germline V gene encodes CDR1 SGHAT and CDR2 FQNNGV. There are 14 residues in the CDR3. Deletions cut 1 base from V and 0 bases from J, with 6 bases between. CDR3 DNA sequence: TGTGCCAGCAGCTTAGGGACAGTGAACACTGAAGCTTTCTTT. This sequence encodes CASSLGTVNTEAFF.

The chain joins TRBV18 to TRBJ1-1, with D unresolved. V lost 2 bases to trimming and J lost 4 bases, with 11 bases between them. The CDR3 is 14 amino acids. Germline values: CDR1 KGHSH, CDR2 LQKENI. The CDR3 nucleotides are TGTGCCAGCTCACCAGCAGCGAGCAGCACTGAAGCTTTCTTT. Its protein product is CASSPAASSTEAFF.

V and J are TRBV19 and TRBJ2-5; tentatively, D is TRBD2 (5 bases). V was clipped by 10 bases and J by 3 bases, with 15 bases between them. CDR1 and CDR2 from the germline V gene are LNHDA and SQIVND (reference sequence). The CDR3 has 13 residues. The CDR3 here is CAIPSPGEETQYF. The DNA of the CDR3 is TGTGCCATTCCCTCACCCGGGGAAGAGACCCAGTACTTC.

This chain links TRBV29-1 with TRBJ1-1; D is unresolved. The germline V gene encodes CDR1 SQVTM and CDR2 ANQGSEA. Trimming pared 7 bases from V and 4 bases from J, leaving 13 bases between. The CDR3 is 12 residues long. The CDR3 loop reads CSGSPRSTEAFF. For the CDR3, the DNA is TGCAGCGGTAGTCCGAGGAGCACTGAAGCTTTCTTT.